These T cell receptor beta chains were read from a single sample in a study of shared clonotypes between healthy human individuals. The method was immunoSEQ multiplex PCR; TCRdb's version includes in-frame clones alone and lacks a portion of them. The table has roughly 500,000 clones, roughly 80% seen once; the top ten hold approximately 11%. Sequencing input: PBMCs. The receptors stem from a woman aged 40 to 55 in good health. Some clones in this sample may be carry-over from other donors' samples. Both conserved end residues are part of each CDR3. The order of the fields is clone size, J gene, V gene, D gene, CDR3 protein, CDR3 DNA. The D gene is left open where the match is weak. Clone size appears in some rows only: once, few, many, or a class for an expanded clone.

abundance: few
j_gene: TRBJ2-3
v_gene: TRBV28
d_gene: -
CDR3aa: CASRADTDTQYF
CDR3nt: TGTGCCAGCAGAGCGGACACAGATACGCAGTATTTT

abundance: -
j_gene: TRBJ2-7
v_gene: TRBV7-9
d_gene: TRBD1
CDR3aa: CASSSQGGRHEQYF
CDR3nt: TGTGCCAGCAGCTCACAGGGGGGAAGGCACGAGCAGTACTTC

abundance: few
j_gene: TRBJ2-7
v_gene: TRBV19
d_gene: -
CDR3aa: CASSAQGGVYSYEQYF
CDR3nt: TGTGCCAGTAGTGCTCAAGGGGGGGTATATTCCTACGAGCAGTACTTC

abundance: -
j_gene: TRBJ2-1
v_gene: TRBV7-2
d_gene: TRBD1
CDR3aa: CASSTGGNNEQFF
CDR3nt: TGTGCCAGCAGCACAGGGGGAAACAATGAGCAGTTCTTC

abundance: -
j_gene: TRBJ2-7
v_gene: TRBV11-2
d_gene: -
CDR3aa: CASSNRGEQYF
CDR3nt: TGTGCCAGCAGCAACCGCGGGGAGCAGTACTTC

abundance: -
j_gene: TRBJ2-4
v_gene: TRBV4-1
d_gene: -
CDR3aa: CASSQIFGTKNIQYF
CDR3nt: TGCGCCAGCAGCCAAATATTCGGGACTAAAAACATTCAGTACTTC

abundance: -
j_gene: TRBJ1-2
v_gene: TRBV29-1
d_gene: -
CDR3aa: CSVRESGRYGYTF
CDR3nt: TGCAGCGTCAGAGAGTCAGGTCGCTATGGCTACACCTTC

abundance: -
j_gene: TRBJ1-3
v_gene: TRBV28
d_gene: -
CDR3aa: CASSSTRQVRKNTIYF
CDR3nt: TGTGCCAGCAGCTCTACCCGACAGGTCCGGAAAAACACCATATATTTT

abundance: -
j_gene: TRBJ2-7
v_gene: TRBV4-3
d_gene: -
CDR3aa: CASSRRESSYEQYF
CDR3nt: TGCGCCAGCAGCAGGCGGGAAAGCTCCTACGAGCAGTACTTC

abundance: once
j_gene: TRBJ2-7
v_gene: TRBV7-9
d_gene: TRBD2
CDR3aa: CASSITPGTSGRAATTF
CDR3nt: TGTGCCAGCAGCATAACACCCGGGACTAGCGGGAGGGCCGCGACCACCTTC

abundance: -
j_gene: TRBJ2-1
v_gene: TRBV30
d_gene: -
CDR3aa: CAWSVVAPNEQFF
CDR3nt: TGTGCCTGGAGTGTAGTCGCACCTAATGAGCAGTTCTTC

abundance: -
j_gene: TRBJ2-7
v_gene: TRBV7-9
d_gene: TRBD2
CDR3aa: CASSMTSGKYEQYF
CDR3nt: TGTGCCAGCAGCATGACTAGCGGGAAATACGAGCAGTACTTC

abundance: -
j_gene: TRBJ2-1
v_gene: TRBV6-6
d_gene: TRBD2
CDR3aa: CASSYPSGAQYNEQFF
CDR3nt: TGTGCCAGCAGTTACCCTAGCGGAGCCCAATACAATGAGCAGTTCTTC

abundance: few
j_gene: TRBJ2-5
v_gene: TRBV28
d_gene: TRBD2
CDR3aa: CASRRTSAFGEQYF
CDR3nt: TGTGCCAGCAGAAGGACTAGCGCCTTCGGGGAGCAGTACTTC

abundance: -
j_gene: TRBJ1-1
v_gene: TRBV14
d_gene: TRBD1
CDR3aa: CASSQELGPGGAFF
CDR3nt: TGTGCCAGCAGCCAAGAACTGGGTCCAGGGGGAGCTTTCTTT

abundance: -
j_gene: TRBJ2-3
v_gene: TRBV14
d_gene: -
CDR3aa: CASSQVGTDTQYF
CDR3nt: TGTGCCAGCAGCCAAGTAGGCACAGATACGCAGTATTTT

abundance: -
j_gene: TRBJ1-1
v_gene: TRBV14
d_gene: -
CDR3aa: CASSQGRGRRAFF
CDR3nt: TGTGCCAGCAGCCAAGGCAGGGGCCGCCGCGCTTTCTTT

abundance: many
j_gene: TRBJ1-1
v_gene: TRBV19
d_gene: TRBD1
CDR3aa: CASKGARNTEAFF
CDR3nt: TGTGCCAGTAAGGGGGCGCGGAACACTGAAGCTTTCTTT

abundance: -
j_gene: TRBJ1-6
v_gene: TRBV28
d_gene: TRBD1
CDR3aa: CASSLPGGSPLHF
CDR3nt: TGTGCCAGCAGTTTACCAGGGGGTTCACCCCTCCACTTT

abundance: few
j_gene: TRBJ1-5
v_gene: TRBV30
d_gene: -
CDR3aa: CAWSVQANQPQHF
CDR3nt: TGTGCCTGGAGTGTGCAGGCTAATCAGCCCCAGCATTTT

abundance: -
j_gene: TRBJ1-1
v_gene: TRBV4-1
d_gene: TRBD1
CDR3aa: CASSRKRGQGALDTEAFF
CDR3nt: TGCGCCAGCAGCCGGAAGAGGGGCCAGGGGGCGCTCGACACTGAAGCTTTCTTT

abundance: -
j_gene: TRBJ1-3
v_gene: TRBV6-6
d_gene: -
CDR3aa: CASNRAGNTIYF
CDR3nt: TGTGCCAGCAATAGGGCAGGAAACACCATATATTTT

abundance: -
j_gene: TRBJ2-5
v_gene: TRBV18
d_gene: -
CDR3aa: CASSRLRGSQETQYF
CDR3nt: TGTGCCAGCTCACGTCTAAGGGGGTCACAAGAGACCCAGTACTTC

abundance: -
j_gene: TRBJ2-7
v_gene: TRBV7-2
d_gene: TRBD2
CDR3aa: CASSFMHFSGSYEQYF
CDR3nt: TGTGCCAGCAGCTTCATGCACTTTAGCGGGTCCTACGAGCAGTACTTC

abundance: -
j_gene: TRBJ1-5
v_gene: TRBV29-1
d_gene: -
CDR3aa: CSAAQENNQPQHF
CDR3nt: TGCAGCGCCGCCCAGGAAAACAATCAGCCCCAGCATTTT

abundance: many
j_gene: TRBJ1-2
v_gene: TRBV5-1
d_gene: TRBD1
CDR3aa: CASSFQGQADYGYTF
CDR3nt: TGCGCCAGCAGCTTCCAAGGACAGGCCGATTATGGCTACACCTTC

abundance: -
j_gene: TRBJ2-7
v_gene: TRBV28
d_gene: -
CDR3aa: CASSYGVGVSSYEQYF
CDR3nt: TGTGCCAGCAGTTATGGGGTGGGAGTTAGCTCCTACGAGCAGTACTTC

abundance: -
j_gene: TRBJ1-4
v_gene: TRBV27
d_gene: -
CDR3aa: CASEWTATEKLFF
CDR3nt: TGTGCCAGCGAGTGGACGGCTACTGAAAAACTGTTTTTT

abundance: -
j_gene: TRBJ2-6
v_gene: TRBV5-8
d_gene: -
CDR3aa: CASSQRYSGANVLTF
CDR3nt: TGTGCCAGCAGCCAGAGATACTCTGGGGCCAACGTCCTGACTTTC

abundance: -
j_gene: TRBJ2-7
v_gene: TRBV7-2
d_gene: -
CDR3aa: CASSPTSGAYEQYF
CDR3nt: TGTGCCAGCAGCCCAACCTCCGGTGCCTACGAGCAGTACTTC

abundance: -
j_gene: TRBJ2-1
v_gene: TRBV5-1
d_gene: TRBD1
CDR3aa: CASSSPIRGRGEQFF
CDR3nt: TGCGCCAGCAGCTCCCCGATCAGGGGGCGCGGTGAGCAGTTCTTC

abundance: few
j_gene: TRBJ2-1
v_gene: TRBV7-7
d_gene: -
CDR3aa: CASSLAGQPPEFF
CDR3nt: TGTGCCAGCAGCTTAGCGGGGCAGCCCCCGGAGTTCTTC

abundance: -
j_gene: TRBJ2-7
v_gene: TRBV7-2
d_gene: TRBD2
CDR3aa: CASSLREDSYEQYF
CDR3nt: TGTGCCAGCAGCTTACGGGAGGACTCCTACGAGCAGTACTTC

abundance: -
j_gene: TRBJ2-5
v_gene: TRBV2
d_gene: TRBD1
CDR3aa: CASRGDSKETQYF
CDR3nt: TGTGCCAGCAGGGGGGACAGCAAAGAGACCCAGTACTTC

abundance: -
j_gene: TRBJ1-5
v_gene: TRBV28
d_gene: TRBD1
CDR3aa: CASSRVRGIQPQHF
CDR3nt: TGTGCCAGCAGTCGGGTCAGGGGGATTCAGCCCCAGCATTTT

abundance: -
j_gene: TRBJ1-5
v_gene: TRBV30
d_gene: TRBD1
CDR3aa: CAWGRGADQPQHF
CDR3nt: TGTGCCTGGGGCAGGGGGGCTGATCAGCCCCAGCATTTT

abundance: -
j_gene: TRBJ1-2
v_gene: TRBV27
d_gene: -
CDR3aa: CASSLWQGSHGYTF
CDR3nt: TGTGCCAGCAGTTTATGGCAGGGGAGCCATGGCTACACCTTC

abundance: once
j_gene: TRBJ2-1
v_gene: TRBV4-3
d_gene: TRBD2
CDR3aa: CASSQFVLAGSEQFF
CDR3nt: TGCGCCAGCAGCCAATTTGTCCTAGCGGGAAGTGAGCAGTTCTTC

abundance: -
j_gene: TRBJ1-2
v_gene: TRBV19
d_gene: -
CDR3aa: CASSIFRGDYGYTF
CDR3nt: TGTGCCAGTAGTATTTTCAGGGGTGACTATGGCTACACCTTC

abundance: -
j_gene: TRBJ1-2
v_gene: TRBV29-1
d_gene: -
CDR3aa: CSVENPKGYTF
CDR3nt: TGCAGCGTTGAAAATCCGAAAGGCTACACCTTC

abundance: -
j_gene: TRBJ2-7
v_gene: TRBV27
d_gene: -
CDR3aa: CASSLTRTSPAQYF
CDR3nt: TGTGCCAGCAGTTTAACCCGGACAAGCCCTGCGCAGTACTTC

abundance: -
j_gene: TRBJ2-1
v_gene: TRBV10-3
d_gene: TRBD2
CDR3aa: CAISEPGASGRNEQFF
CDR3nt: TGTGCCATCAGTGAGCCGGGGGCTAGCGGGAGAAATGAGCAGTTCTTC

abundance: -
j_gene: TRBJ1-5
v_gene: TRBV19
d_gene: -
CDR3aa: CASRGQLNQPQHF
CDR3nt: TGTGCCAGTAGGGGGCAGCTGAATCAGCCCCAGCATTTT

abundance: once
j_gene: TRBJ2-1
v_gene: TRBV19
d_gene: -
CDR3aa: CASSATLGEQFF
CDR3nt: TGTGCCAGTAGTGCCACATTGGGTGAGCAGTTCTTC

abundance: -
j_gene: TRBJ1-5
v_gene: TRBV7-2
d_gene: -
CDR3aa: CASSLGFRTGNQPQHF
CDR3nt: TGTGCCAGCAGCTTAGGGTTTCGGACAGGCAATCAGCCCCAGCATTTT

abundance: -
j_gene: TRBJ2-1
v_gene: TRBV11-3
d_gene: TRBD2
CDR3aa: CASSLGGREYARFF
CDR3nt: TGTGCCAGCAGCTTAGGTGGGCGGGAGTATGCGCGGTTCTTC

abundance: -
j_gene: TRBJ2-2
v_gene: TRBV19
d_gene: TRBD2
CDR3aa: CASSIAGGTDTGELFF
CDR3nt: TGTGCCAGTAGTATAGCGGGAGGGACGGACACCGGGGAGCTGTTTTTT

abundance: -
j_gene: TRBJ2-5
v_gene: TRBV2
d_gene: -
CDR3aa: CASSGPSGGTQYF
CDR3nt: TGTGCCAGCAGCGGCCCCTCCGGGGGGACCCAGTACTTC

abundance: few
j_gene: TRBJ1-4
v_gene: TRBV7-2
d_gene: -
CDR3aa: CASSLATWSRGGKLFF
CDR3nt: TGTGCCAGCAGCTTGGCCACCTGGTCACGGGGTGGAAAACTGTTTTTT

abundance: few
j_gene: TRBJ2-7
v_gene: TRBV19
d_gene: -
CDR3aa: CASSIGAGSYEQYF
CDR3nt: TGTGCCAGTAGCATTGGAGCGGGTTCCTACGAGCAGTACTTC

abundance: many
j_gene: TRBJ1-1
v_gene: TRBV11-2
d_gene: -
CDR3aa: CASSPGQNTEAFF
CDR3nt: TGTGCCAGCAGCCCAGGACAGAACACTGAAGCTTTCTTT

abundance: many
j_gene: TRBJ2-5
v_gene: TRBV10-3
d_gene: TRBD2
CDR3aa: CAISEPRTGVAGTQYF
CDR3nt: TGTGCCATCAGTGAACCAAGAACCGGGGTAGCGGGGACCCAGTACTTC

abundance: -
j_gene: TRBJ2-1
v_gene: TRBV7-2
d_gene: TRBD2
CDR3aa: CASSLYASGRGYEQFF
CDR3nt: TGTGCCAGCAGCTTATATGCTAGCGGGAGGGGGTATGAGCAGTTCTTC

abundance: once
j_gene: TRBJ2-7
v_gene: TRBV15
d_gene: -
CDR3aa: CATSREVRAEQYF
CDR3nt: TGTGCCACCAGCAGAGAGGTCAGGGCCGAGCAGTACTTC

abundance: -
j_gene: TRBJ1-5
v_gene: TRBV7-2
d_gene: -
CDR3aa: CASSGTAGPQHF
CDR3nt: TGTGCCAGCAGCGGGACCGCGGGGCCCCAGCATTTT

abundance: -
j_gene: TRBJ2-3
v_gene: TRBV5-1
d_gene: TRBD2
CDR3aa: CASSLVTSQLAGRGGTQYF
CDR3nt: TGCGCCAGCAGCTTGGTGACAAGCCAACTAGCGGGACGAGGGGGAACGCAGTATTTT

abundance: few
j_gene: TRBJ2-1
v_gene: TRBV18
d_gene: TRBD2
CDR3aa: CASSGTSGRPGSLEQFF
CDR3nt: TGTGCCAGCTCAGGGACTAGCGGGAGGCCGGGGTCCCTTGAGCAGTTCTTC